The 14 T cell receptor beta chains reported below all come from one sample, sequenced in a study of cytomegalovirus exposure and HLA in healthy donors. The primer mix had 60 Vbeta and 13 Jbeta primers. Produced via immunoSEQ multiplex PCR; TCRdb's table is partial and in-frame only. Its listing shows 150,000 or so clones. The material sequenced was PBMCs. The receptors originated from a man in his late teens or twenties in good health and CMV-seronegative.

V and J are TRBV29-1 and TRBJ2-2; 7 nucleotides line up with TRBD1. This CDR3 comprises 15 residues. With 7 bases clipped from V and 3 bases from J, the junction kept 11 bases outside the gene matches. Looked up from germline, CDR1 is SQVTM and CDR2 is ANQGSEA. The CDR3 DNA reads TGCAGCGCCCGAGGACAGGAAATTTACACCGGGGAGCTGTTTTTT. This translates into CSARGQEIYTGELFF.

Here the CDR3 DNA reads TGTGCCAGCACCCTACCCAGGGGGCTGAACACTGAAGCTTTCTTT. It translates to CASTLPRGLNTEAFF. The rearrangement joins TRBV28 to TRBJ1-1; 8 bases agree with TRBD1. Per the germline V gene, CDR1 is MDHEN and CDR2 is SYDVKM. The length of the CDR3 is 15 residues. The ends lost 7 bases at V and 0 bases at J; junction bases unmatched: 7.

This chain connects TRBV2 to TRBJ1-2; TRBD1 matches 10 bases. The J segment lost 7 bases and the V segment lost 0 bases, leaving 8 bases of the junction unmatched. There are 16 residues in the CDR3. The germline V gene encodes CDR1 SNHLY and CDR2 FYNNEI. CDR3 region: CASSEALRDRGGGYTF. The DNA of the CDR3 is TGTGCCAGCAGTGAAGCGCTTCGGGACAGGGGAGGTGGCTACACCTTC.

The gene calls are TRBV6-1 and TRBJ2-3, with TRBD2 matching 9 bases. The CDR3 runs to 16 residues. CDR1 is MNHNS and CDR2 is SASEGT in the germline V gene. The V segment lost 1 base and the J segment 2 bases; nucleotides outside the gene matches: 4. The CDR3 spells CASSEEIAGATDTQYF. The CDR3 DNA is TGTGCCAGCAGTGAAGAGATAGCGGGAGCCACAGATACGCAGTATTTT.

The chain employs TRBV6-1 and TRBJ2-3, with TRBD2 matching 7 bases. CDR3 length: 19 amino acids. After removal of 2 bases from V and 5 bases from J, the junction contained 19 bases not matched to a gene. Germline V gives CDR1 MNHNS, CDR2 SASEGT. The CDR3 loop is CASSEFIQAAGVSGDTQYF. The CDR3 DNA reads TGTGCCAGCAGTGAATTCATCCAGGCGGCGGGAGTGTCAGGAGATACGCAGTATTTT.

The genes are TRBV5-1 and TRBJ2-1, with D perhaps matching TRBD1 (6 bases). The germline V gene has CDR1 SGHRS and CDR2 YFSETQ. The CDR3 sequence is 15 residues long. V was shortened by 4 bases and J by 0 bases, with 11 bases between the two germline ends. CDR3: CASSRTADSYNEQFF. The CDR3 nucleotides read TGCGCCAGCAGCCGGACAGCGGACTCCTACAATGAGCAGTTCTTC.

The CDR3 DNA sequence: TGTGCCATCAGTGAAAGGGTAGGGGTGACTGAAGCTTTCTTT. This translates into CAISERVGVTEAFF. V and J are TRBV10-3 and TRBJ1-1; possible D gene TRBD1, 5 bases. The CDR3 totals 14 residues. CDR1 and CDR2 from the germline V gene are ENHRY and SYGVKD. V was cut by 3 bases and J by 5 bases, with 13 bases left in between.

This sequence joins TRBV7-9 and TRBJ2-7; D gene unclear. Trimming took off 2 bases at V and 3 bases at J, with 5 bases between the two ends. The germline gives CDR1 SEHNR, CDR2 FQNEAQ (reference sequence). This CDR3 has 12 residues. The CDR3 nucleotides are TGTGCCAGCAGCTTAACTGGCTACGAGCAGTACTTC. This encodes CASSLTGYEQYF.

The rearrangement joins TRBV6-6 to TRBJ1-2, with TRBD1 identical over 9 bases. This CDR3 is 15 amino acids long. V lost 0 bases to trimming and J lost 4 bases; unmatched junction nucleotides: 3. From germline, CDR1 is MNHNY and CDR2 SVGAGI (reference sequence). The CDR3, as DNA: TGTGCCAGCAGTTACTCAGACAGGGGGTCCTATGGCTACACCTTC. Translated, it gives CASSYSDRGSYGYTF.

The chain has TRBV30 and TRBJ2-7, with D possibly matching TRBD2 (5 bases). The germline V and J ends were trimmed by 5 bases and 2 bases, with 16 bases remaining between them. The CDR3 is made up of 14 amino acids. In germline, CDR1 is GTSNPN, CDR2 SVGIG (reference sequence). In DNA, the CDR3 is TGTGCCTGGGGGCTGGGCGGGTATGCCTACGAGCAGTACTTC. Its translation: CAWGLGGYAYEQYF.

The CDR3 is CASRRAVGLPQPQHF. The CDR3, as DNA: TGTGCCAGCCGGCGGGCCGTCGGACTGCCTCAGCCCCAGCATTTT. The V and J genes are TRBV19 and TRBJ1-5, with unresolved D. With 9 bases removed from V and 6 bases from J, the gap between germline ends came to 21 bases. From germline, CDR1 is LNHDA and CDR2 SQIVND (reference sequence). The CDR3 runs 15 residues.

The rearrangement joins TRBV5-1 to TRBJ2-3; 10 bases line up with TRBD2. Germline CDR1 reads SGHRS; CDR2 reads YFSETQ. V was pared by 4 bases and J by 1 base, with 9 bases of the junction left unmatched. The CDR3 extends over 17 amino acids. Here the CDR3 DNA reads TGCGCCAGCAGCGTAGCTCTAGCGGGAGCTGGCACAGATACGCAGTATTTT. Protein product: CASSVALAGAGTDTQYF.

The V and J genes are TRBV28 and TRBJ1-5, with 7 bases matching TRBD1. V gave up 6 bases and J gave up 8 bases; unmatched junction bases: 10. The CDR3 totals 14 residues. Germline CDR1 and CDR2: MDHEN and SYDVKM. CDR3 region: CASRARRGHEPQHF. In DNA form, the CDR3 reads TGTGCCAGCAGGGCCCGGAGGGGGCATGAGCCCCAGCATTTT.

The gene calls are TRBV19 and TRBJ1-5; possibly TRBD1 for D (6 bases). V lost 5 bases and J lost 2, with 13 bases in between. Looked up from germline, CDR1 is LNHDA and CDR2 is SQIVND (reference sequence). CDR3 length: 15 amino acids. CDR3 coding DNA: TGTGCCAGTAGTCCCCAGGGGAAAGGCAATCAGCCCCAGCATTTT. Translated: CASSPQGKGNQPQHF.